These 4 T cell receptor beta chains came from one sample sequenced in a study of CD8 T cells in Susac syndrome. A quantity of about 0.5 to 1 ug RNA underwent reverse transcription using random hexamers. Each CDR3 protein gets one entry after TCRdb re-called the immunoSEQ multiplex PCR reads with MiXCR. Of 160,000 or so distinct CDR3 sequences in the sample, roughly 94% were seen once. Input material: CD4+ T cells from PBMCs. The receptors come from a human donor with multiple sclerosis.

The rearrangement joins TRBV7-9 to TRBJ2-1; 7 bases fit TRBD2. Germline V lookup: CDR1 SEHNR, CDR2 FQNEAQ (reference sequence). The V and J ends lost 4 bases and 6 bases, in that order; junction bases with no gene match: 15. CDR3 length: 17 amino acids. The CDR3 nucleotides read TGTGCCAGCAGCTCCCTAGGAGCGGGACTTAGGGGCAATGAGCAGTTCTTC. Amino acid sequence: CASSSLGAGLRGNEQFF.

This clonotype was observed a single time. This chain links TRBV30 with TRBJ1-2; TRBD1 matches at 9 bases. In germline, CDR1 is GTSNPN, CDR2 SVGIG (reference sequence). CDR3 size: 16 residues. J was trimmed by 0 bases and V by 1 base; bases with no gene match: 6. In DNA, the CDR3 is TGTGCCTGGAGTGCATTTGGGACAGGGACTAACTATGGCTACACCTTC. Translating it yields CAWSAFGTGTNYGYTF.

The gene calls are TRBV5-1 and TRBJ2-3; D possibly corresponds to TRBD1 (8 bases). Deletions cut 5 bases from V and 6 bases from J, with 16 bases between. Germline V lookup: CDR1 SGHRS, CDR2 YFSETQ. This CDR3 has 14 amino acids. The CDR3 here is CASRGGTGSDTQYF. CDR3 DNA: TGCGCCAGCAGGGGGGGGACAGGATCGGATACGCAGTATTTT.

This chain's CDR3 is CASTFRDHSNQPQHF. The CDR3 coding sequence is TGTGCCAGTACCTTCAGGGACCATAGCAATCAGCCCCAGCATTTT. V is TRBV19 and J is TRBJ1-5; D may be TRBD1 (5 bases). The CDR3 is 15 amino acids. V was clipped by 7 bases and J by 0 bases, with 13 bases between them. Per the germline V gene, CDR1 is LNHDA and CDR2 is SQIVND (reference sequence). Full variable domain (outside the CDR3, taken from reference TRBV19 and TRBJ1-5): DGGITQSPKYLFRKEGQNVTLSCEQNLNHDAMYWYRQDPGQGLRLIYYSQIVNDFQKGDIAEGYSVSREKKESFPLTVTSAQKNPTAFYLCASTFRDHSNQPQHFGDGTRLSIL.